This is a list of T cell receptor beta chains from one sample in a study of blood T cell repertoires in COVID-19. Libraries were prepared by immunoSEQ multiplex PCR; TCRdb keeps only in-frame clonotypes and omits some of them. The sample includes 60,000 to 80,000 clones, roughly 85% of them seen just once. Sequenced: peripheral blood. The origin of the receptors is a human donor in a cohort sampled during active COVID-19. Each CDR3 is given with its conserved first and last residue. The D gene is left open where the match is weak. The listing skips clone size in some rows; elsewhere it reads once, few, many or a size class.

j_call clone_size cdr3_length d_call v_call cdr3_aa cdr3_nt
TRBJ2-3 - 16 - TRBV28 CASSLRWGRGTDTQYF TGTGCCAGCAGTTTACGGTGGGGCAGGGGCACAGATACGCAGTATTTT
TRBJ2-5 - 15 TRBD1 TRBV13 CASSPPGTAKETQYF TGTGCCAGCAGCCCACCCGGGACAGCAAAAGAGACCCAGTACTTC
TRBJ1-5 - 15 - TRBV6-4 CASSDSRGPRWPQHF TGTGCCAGCAGTGACTCTAGGGGCCCGAGGTGGCCCCAGCATTTT
TRBJ1-6 - 14 - TRBV4-2 CASSQDTRNSPLHF TGTGCCAGCAGCCAAGATACCAGGAATTCACCCCTCCACTTT
TRBJ1-4 - 16 - TRBV4-1 CASSQDGATTNEKLFF TGCGCCAGCAGCCAAGATGGAGCAACAACTAATGAAAAACTGTTTTTT
TRBJ2-3 - 14 TRBD1 TRBV5-1 CASMTGGSTDTQYF TGCGCCAGCATGACAGGGGGAAGCACAGATACGCAGTATTTT
TRBJ2-5 - 15 TRBD2 TRBV7-9 CASSLYLAGQETQYF TGTGCCAGCAGCTTATATTTAGCGGGACAAGAGACCCAGTACTTC
TRBJ1-2 few 16 TRBD1 TRBV2 CASRLPGTGGVGGYTF TGTGCCAGCAGGTTACCCGGGACAGGGGGCGTCGGCGGCTACACCTTC
TRBJ2-1 - 15 TRBD1 TRBV6-5 CASRRTGVRLLGQFF TGTGCCAGCAGGCGGACAGGCGTTCGTCTTTTGGGGCAGTTCTTC
TRBJ1-1 - 12 - TRBV29-1 CSVATGFTEAFF TGCAGCGTTGCAACAGGGTTCACTGAAGCTTTCTTT
TRBJ2-7 once 14 - TRBV2 CASSVLEISYEQYF TGTGCCAGCAGTGTACTCGAAATCTCCTACGAGCAGTACTTC
TRBJ1-2 - 12 - TRBV28 CASCTANYGYTF TGTGCCAGTTGCACAGCTAACTATGGCTACACCTTC
TRBJ2-7 - 15 - TRBV7-2 CASSFEAGRSYEQYF TGTGCCAGCAGCTTCGAGGCGGGGCGCTCCTACGAGCAGTACTTC
TRBJ1-6 - 16 TRBD1 TRBV6-2/TRBV6-3 CASSRPQGAGNSPLHF TGTGCCAGCAGTAGACCACAGGGGGCTGGTAATTCACCCCTCCACTTT
TRBJ1-2 few 17 TRBD1 TRBV5-1 CASSPKGQGELDYGYTF TGCGCCAGCAGCCCGAAGGGACAGGGGGAGCTTGACTATGGCTACACCTTC
TRBJ2-7 - 10 - TRBV2 CASSVTEQYF TGTGCCAGCAGTGTCACTGAGCAGTACTTC